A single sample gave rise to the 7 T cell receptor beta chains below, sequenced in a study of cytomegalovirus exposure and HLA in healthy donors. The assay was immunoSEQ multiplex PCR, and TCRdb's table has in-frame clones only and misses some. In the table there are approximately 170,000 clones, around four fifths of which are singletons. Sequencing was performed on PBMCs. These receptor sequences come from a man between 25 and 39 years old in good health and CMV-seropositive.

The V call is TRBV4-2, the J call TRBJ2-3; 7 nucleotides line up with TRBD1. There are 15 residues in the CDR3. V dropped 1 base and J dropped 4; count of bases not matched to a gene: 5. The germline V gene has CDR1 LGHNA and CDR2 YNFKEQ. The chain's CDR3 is CASSQGAGGADTQYF. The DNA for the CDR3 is TGTGCCAGCAGCCAAGGTGCAGGGGGAGCAGATACGCAGTATTTT.

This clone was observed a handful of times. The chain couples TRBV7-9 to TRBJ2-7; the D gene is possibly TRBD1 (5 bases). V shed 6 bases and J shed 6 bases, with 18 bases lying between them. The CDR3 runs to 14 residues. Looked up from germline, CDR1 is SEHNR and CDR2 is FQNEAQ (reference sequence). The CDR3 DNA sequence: TGTGCCAGCAGTAAAAGGGGTGTCATCGGCGAGCAGTACTTC. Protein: CASSKRGVIGEQYF.

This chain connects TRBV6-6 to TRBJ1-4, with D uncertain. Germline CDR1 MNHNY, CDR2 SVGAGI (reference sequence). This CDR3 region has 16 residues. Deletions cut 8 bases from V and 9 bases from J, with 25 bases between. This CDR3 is CASVGLEFEPDKKLFF. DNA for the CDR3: TGTGCCAGCGTCGGCTTGGAGTTCGAACCCGATAAAAAACTGTTTTTT.

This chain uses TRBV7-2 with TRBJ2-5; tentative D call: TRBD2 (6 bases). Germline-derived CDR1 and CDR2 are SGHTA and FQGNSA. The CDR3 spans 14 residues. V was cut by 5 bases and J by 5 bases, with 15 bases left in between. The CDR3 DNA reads TGTGCCAGCAGCGTAGGACTAAGGGCCGAGACCCAGTACTTC. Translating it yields CASSVGLRAETQYF.

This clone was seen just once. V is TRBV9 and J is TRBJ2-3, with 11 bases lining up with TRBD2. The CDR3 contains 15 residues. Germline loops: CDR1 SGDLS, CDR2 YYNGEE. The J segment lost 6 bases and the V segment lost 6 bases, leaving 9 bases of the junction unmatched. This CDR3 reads CASNPTSGGLDTQYF. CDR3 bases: TGTGCCAGCAATCCCACTAGCGGGGGACTGGATACGCAGTATTTT.

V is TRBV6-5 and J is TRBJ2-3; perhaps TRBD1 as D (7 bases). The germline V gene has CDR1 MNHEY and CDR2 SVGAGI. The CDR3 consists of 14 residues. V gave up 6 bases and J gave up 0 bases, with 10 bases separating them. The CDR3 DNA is TGTGCCAGCAGCCAGGGGGGTAGCACAGATACGCAGTATTTT. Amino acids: CASSQGGSTDTQYF.

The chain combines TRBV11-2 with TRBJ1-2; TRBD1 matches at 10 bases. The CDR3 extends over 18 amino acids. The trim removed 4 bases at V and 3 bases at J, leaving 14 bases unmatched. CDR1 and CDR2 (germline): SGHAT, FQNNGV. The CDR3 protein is CASSSLLMGQGNHYGYTF. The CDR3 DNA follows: TGTGCCAGCAGCTCCCTATTGATGGGACAGGGGAACCACTATGGCTACACCTTC.